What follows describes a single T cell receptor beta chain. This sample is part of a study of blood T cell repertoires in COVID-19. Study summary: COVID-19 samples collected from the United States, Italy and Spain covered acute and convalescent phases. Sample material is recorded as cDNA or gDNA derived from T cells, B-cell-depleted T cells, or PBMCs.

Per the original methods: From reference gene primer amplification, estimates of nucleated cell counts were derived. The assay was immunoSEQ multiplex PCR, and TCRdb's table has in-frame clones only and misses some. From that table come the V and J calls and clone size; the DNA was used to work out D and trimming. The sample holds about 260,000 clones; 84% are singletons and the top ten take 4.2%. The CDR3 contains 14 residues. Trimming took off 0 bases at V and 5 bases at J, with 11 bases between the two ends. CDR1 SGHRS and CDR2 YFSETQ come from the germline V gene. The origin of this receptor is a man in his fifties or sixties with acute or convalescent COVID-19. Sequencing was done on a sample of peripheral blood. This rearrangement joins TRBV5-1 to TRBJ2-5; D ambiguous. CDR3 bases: TGCGCCAGCAGCTTGGCGCACTTACGGGAGACCCAGTACTTC. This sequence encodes CASSLAHLRETQYF.